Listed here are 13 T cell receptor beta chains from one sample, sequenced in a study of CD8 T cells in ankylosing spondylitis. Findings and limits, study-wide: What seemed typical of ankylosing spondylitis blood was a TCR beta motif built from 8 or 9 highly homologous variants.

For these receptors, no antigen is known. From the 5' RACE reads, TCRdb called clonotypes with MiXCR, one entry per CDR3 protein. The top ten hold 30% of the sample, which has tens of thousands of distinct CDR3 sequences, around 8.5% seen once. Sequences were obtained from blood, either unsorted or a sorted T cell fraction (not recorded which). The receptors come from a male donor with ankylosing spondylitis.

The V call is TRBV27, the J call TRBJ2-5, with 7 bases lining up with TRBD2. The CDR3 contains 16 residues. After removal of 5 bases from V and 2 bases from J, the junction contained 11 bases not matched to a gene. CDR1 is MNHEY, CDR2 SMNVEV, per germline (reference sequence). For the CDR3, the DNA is TGTGCCAGCAGTCCCTTCGGGGGGTCCCTTCAAGAGACCCAGTACTTC. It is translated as CASSPFGGSLQETQYF.

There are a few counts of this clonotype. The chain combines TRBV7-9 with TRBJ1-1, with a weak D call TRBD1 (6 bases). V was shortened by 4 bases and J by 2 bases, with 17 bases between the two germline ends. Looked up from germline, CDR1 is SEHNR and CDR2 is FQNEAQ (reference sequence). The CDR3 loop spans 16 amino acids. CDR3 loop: CASSSPSGGRNTEAFF. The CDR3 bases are TGTGCCAGCAGCTCGCCCAGCGGGGGCCGCAACACTGAAGCTTTCTTT.

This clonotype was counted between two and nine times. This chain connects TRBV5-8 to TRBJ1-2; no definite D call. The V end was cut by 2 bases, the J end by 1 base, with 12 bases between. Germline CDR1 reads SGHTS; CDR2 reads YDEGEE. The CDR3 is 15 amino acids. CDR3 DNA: TGTGCCAGCAGCTTATCCGAGGATTTTAACTATGGCTACACCTTC. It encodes CASSLSEDFNYGYTF.

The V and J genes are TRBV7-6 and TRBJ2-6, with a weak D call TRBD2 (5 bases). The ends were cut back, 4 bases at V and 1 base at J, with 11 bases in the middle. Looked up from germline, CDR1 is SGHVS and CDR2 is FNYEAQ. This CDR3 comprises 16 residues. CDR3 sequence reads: CASSWTPESGANVLTF. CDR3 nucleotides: TGTGCCAGCAGCTGGACTCCCGAGTCTGGGGCCAACGTCCTGACTTTC. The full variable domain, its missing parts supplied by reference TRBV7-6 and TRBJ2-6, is GAGVSQSPRYKVTKRGQDVALRCDPISGHVSLYWYRQALGQGPEFLTYFNYEAQQDKSGLPNDRFSAERPEGSISTLTIQRTEQRDSAMYRCASSWTPESGANVLTFGAGSRLTVL.

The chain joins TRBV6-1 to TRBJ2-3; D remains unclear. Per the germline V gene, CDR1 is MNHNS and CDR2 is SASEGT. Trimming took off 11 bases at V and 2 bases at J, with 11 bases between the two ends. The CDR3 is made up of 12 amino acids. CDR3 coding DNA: TGTGCCGCCAGGTCAATCACAGATACGCAGTATTTT. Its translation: CAARSITDTQYF.

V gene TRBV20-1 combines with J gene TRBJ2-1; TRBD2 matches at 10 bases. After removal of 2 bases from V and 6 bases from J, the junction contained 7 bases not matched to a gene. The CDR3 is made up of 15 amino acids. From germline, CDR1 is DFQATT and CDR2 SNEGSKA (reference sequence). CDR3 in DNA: TGCAGTGCTAGACCCCAGCGGGAGGGGATCAATGAGCAGTTCTTC. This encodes CSARPQREGINEQFF.

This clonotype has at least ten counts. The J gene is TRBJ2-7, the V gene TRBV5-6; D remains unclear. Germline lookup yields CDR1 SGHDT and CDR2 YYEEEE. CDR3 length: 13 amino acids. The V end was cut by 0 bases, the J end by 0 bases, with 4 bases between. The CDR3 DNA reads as TGTGCCAGCAGCTTGGAAAGCTCCTACGAGCAGTACGTC. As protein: CASSLESSYEQYV.

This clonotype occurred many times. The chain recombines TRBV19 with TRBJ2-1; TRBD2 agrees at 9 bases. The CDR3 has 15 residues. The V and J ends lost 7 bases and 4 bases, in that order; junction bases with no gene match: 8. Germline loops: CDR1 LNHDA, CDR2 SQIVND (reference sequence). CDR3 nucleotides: TGTGCCAGTACACACGGGACTAGCAGGTACAATGAGCAGTTCTTC. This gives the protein CASTHGTSRYNEQFF.

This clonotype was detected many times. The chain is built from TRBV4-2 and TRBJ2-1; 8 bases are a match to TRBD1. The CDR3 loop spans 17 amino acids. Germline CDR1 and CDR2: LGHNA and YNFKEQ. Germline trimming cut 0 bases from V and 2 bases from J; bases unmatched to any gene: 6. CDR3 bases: TGTGCCAGCAGCCAAGAAGCGGTGGGACAGGCCTACAATGAGCAGTTCTTC. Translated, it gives CASSQEAVGQAYNEQFF.

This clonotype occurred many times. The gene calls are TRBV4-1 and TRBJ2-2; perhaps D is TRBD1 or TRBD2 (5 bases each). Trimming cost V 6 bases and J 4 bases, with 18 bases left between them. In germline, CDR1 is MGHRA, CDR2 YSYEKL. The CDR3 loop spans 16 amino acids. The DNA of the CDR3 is TGCGCCAGCAGATATACCGGGACCCTCCGCACCGGGGAGCTGTTTTTT. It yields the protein CASRYTGTLRTGELFF.

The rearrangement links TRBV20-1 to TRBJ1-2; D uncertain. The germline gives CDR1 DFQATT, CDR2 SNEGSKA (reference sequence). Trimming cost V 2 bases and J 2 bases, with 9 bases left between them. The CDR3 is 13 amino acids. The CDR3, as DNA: TGCAGTGCTAGATCCCCAGAGAACTATGGCTACACCTTC. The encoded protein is CSARSPENYGYTF.

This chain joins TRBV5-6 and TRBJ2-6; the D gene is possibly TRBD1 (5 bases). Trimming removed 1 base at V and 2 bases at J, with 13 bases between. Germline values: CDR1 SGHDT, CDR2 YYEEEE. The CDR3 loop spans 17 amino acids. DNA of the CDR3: TGTGCCAGCAGCTTGACAGGCCCTCCAACTGGGGCCAACGTCCTGACTTTC. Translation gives CASSLTGPPTGANVLTF. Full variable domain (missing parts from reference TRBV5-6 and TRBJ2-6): DAGVTQSPTHLIKTRGQQVTLRCSPKSGHDTVSWYQQALGQGPQFIFQYYEEEERQRGNFPDRFSGHQFPNYSSELNVNALLLGDSALYLCASSLTGPPTGANVLTFGAGSRLTVL.

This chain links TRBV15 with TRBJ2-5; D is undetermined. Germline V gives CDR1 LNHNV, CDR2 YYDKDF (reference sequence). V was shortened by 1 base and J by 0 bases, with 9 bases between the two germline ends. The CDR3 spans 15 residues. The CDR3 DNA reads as TGTGCCACCAGCAGAGGTGAAAGCGACCAAGAGACCCAGTACTTC. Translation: CATSRGESDQETQYF. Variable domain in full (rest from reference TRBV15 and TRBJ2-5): DAMVIQNPRYQVTQFGKPVTLSCSQTLNHNVMYWYQQKSSQAPKLLFHYYDKDFNNEADTPDNFQSRRPNTSFCFLDIRSPGLGDTAMYLCATSRGESDQETQYFGPGTRLLVL.